One and the same sample provided the 9 T cell receptor beta chains below, sequenced in a study of T-cell reconstitution after alpha-beta-depleted transplantation in children. Unique molecular identifiers were incorporated during preparation of the TCRbeta library. In TCRdb, the PCR reads were re-called with MiXCR into one record per CDR3 protein. The table has some 290,000 distinct CDR3 sequences, 9.9% seen once. Sequencing was performed on PBMCs from the stem cell graft donor, taken from the stem cell graft. Source of these receptors: a human donor who donated a stem cell graft to a child with SCID.

This clonotype has at least ten counts. The rearrangement uses TRBV12-5 and TRBJ2-1; D gene ambiguous. CDR1 is LGHNT, CDR2 FRNRAP, per germline. Trimming stripped 1 base from V and 5 bases from J, with 12 bases between. This CDR3 has 15 residues. The CDR3 DNA reads as TGTGCTAGTGGTTTGGGCCCTCTTCGCGACAATGAGCAGTTCTTC. It codes for CASGLGPLRDNEQFF.

This clonotype was seen many times. The CDR3 region is CASSQGTGGTNTEAFF. CDR3 nucleotides: TGTGCCAGCAGCCAAGGGACAGGTGGGACGAACACTGAAGCTTTCTTT. The chain couples TRBV4-2 to TRBJ1-1, with 7 bases aligning to TRBD1. CDR3 length: 16 amino acids. V gave up 1 base and J gave up 1 base; unmatched junction bases: 6. The germline V gene encodes CDR1 LGHNA and CDR2 YNFKEQ.

This clonotype occurred a few times. This chain links TRBV7-3 with TRBJ2-2; D call uncertain. From germline, CDR1 is SGHTA and CDR2 FQGTGA. This CDR3 is 13 amino acids long. Deletions cut 2 bases from V and 7 bases from J, with 8 bases between. The CDR3 bases are TGTGCCAGCAGCTTAGGGTCAGTCGGGGAGCTGTTTTTT. Translating it yields CASSLGSVGELFF.

This clonotype has ten or more counts. CDR3 residues: CSARPGFDNSPLHF. For the CDR3, the DNA is TGCAGTGCTAGACCGGGGTTCGATAATTCACCCCTCCACTTT. The chain has TRBV20-1 and TRBJ1-6; no clear D. Trimming left V 2 bases short and J 5 bases short, with 10 bases between. CDR3 length equals 14 residues. In germline, CDR1 is DFQATT, CDR2 SNEGSKA (reference sequence).

V usage is TRBV18 and J usage is TRBJ2-1; 8 nucleotides match TRBD2. This CDR3 comprises 15 residues. The germline V gene encodes CDR1 KGHSH and CDR2 LQKENI. The V segment lost 2 bases and the J segment 6 bases; nucleotides outside the gene matches: 6. Here the CDR3 DNA reads TGTGCCAGCTCACCAGGGTTTAGCGGGGCCAATGAGCAGTTCTTC. Translated, it gives CASSPGFSGANEQFF.

CDR3 coding DNA: TGTGCCAGCAGCAAAACAGGGGCCACCGGGGAGCTGTTTTTT. Translating gives CASSKTGATGELFF. This chain connects TRBV7-9 to TRBJ2-2; 7 bases match TRBD1. J was trimmed by 4 bases and V by 5 bases; bases with no gene match: 4. The CDR3 length is 14 residues. Germline assignment: CDR1 SEHNR and CDR2 FQNEAQ (reference sequence). The entire variable domain, with the rest obtained from reference TRBV7-9 and TRBJ2-2, is as follows: DTGVSQNPRHKITKRGQNVTFRCDPISEHNRLYWYRQTLGQGPEFLTYFQNEAQLEKSRLLSDRFSAERPKGSFSTLEIQRTEQGDSAMYLCASSKTGATGELFFGEGSRLTVL.

This rearrangement joins TRBV29-1 to TRBJ2-7; D not resolved. V shed 3 bases and J shed 5 bases, with 11 bases lying between them. There are 12 residues in the CDR3. The germline CDR1 and CDR2 sequences are SQVTM and ANQGSEA. The CDR3 protein is CSVEGFSNEQYF. CDR3 bases: TGCAGCGTTGAGGGATTCAGTAACGAGCAGTACTTC.

The rearrangement joins TRBV7-3 to TRBJ2-3; TRBD2 matches 7 bases. CDR3 length: 17 residues. J gave up 6 bases and V 0 bases, and 12 bases lay outside the gene matches. CDR1 SGHTA and CDR2 FQGTGA come from the germline V gene. Here the CDR3 reads CASSLTSGELEDDTQYF. The CDR3 nucleotides read TGTGCCAGCAGCTTAACGAGCGGGGAGCTCGAGGACGATACGCAGTATTTT. Combining the CDR3 with reference TRBV7-3 and TRBJ2-3 gives the whole variable domain GAGVSQTPSNKVTEKGKYVELRCDPISGHTALYWYRQSLGQGPEFLIYFQGTGAADDSGLPNDRFFAVRPEGSVSTLKIQRTERGDSAVYLCASSLTSGELEDDTQYFGPGTRLTVL.

The chain combines TRBV15 with TRBJ2-2; tentatively, D is TRBD2 (6 bases). V was clipped by 0 bases and J by 6 bases, with 14 bases between them. The length of the CDR3 is 16 residues. Germline V gene data show CDR1 as LNHNV and CDR2 as YYDKDF (reference sequence). In DNA form, the CDR3 reads TGTGCCACCAGCAGAGAGGACGGCGCTAGCGCCGGGGAGCTGTTTTTT. Translating it yields CATSREDGASAGELFF. The full variable domain, with the rest looked up from reference TRBV15 and TRBJ2-2, is DAMVIQNPRYQVTQFGKPVTLSCSQTLNHNVMYWYQQKSSQAPKLLFHYYDKDFNNEADTPDNFQSRRPNTSFCFLDIRSPGLGDTAMYLCATSREDGASAGELFFGEGSRLTVL.